This TCR beta chain comes out of a study of blood T cell repertoires in COVID-19. Overall study context: Donors in the United States, Italy and Spain gave samples during acute or convalescent COVID-19. T cells, B-cell-depleted T cells, or PBMCs provided the cDNA or gDNA that served as material.

Authors' data handling: From reference gene primer amplification, estimates of nucleated cell counts were derived. TCRdb's copy holds only in-frame clones and misses some; the assay was immunoSEQ multiplex PCR. That table furnishes V, J and clone size, whereas the DNA furnished D and trimming. The sample records roughly 34,000 clones, 87% being singletons. CDR1 is KGHDR, CDR2 SFDVKD, per germline. The CDR3 runs to 15 residues. V lost 3 bases and J 0 bases, leaving 8 bases between the germline ends. This TCR was sampled from a man at least 80 years old with active COVID-19. The sequenced sample was peripheral blood. V and J are TRBV24-1 and TRBJ1-3, with D uncertain. The chain's CDR3 is CATSDSRGSGNTIYF. CDR3 nucleotides: TGTGCCACCAGTGATAGCCGGGGCTCTGGAAACACCATATATTTT.